The next 29 T cell receptor beta chains were all read from a single sample in a study of T cell responses to AZD1222 COVID-19 vaccine. The table came from immunoSEQ multiplex PCR; TCRdb's copy has only in-frame clones and leaves some out. The table has approximately 92,000 clones, 70% to 90% seen once; the top ten hold 2.5% to 3%. Sample: peripheral blood, taken on day 0 of AZD1222 vaccination. These receptors originate from an adult in good health.

J is TRBJ2-2 and V is TRBV5-1; the D gene is possibly TRBD1 (6 bases). The germline CDR1 and CDR2 sequences are SGHRS and YFSETQ. The CDR3 is made up of 16 amino acids. Trimming cost V 1 base and J 1 base, with 11 bases left between them. CDR3 bases: TGCGCCAGCAGCTTGTTCTCGGACAGGAACACCGGGGAGCTGTTTTTT. Translated: CASSLFSDRNTGELFF.

The CDR3 DNA sequence: TGTGCCAGCAGCCAAGCAGGGGGCTTCTACAATGAGCAGTTCTTC. It codes for CASSQAGGFYNEQFF. V and J are TRBV3-1 (or the pseudogene TRBV3-2) and TRBJ2-1, with 8 positions matching TRBD1. Per the germline V gene, CDR1 is LGHDT and CDR2 is YNNKEL (reference sequence). J lost 3 bases, V lost 1 base, and 2 bases had no gene match. The CDR3 is 15 amino acids.

This sequence joins TRBV18 and TRBJ2-5; D gene unclear. V was shortened by 3 bases and J by 5 bases, with 7 bases between the two germline ends. The CDR3 loop spans 12 amino acids. Germline V gene lookup returns CDR1 KGHSH and CDR2 LQKENI. As DNA, the CDR3 is TGTGCCAGCTCACCTAAGAGGGAGACCCAGTACTTC. Translated: CASSPKRETQYF.

The sample holds one count of this clone. This rearrangement joins TRBV7-9 to TRBJ1-2; no firm D call. The CDR3 loop spans 13 amino acids. The V gene lost 3 bases and the J gene lost 4 bases, with 9 bases spanning the gap. From germline, CDR1 is SEHNR and CDR2 FQNEAQ (reference sequence). CDR3 in amino acids: CASSLSRRYGYTF. For the CDR3, the DNA is TGTGCCAGCAGCTTGAGCAGGCGCTATGGCTACACCTTC.

This clone was detected only once. This sequence joins TRBV3-1 (or the pseudogene TRBV3-2) and TRBJ1-1; weak D call: TRBD1 (6 bases). This CDR3 comprises 12 residues. From germline, CDR1 is LGHDT and CDR2 YNNKEL (reference sequence). Trimming removed 3 bases from V and 5 bases from J, with 7 bases in between. The CDR3 region is CASSHRGTEAFF. In DNA form, the CDR3 reads TGTGCCAGCAGCCACAGGGGTACTGAAGCTTTCTTT.

The CDR3 DNA sequence: TGTGCCAGCAGCTTCGGGTGGGACGGGGAGACCCAGTACTTC. Protein product: CASSFGWDGETQYF. The rearrangement joins TRBV5-5 to TRBJ2-5, with D perhaps given as TRBD1 or TRBD2 (5 bases each). Germline loops: CDR1 SGHKS, CDR2 YYEKEE (reference sequence). The CDR3 consists of 14 residues. Trimming stripped 2 bases from V and 5 bases from J, with 13 bases between.

The chain is built from TRBV4-1 and TRBJ2-1; 7 bases match TRBD1. V lost 5 bases to trimming and J lost 7 bases; unmatched junction nucleotides: 11. CDR1 is MGHRA, CDR2 YSYEKL, per germline. CDR3 size: 15 residues. CDR3 protein: CASSGGQGVFNEQFF. As DNA, the CDR3 is TGCGCCAGCAGCGGGGGTCAGGGGGTTTTTAATGAGCAGTTCTTC.

This chain connects TRBV3-1 (or the pseudogene TRBV3-2) to TRBJ1-6; 9 nucleotides match TRBD1. The trim removed 2 bases at V and 4 bases at J, leaving 3 bases unmatched. Germline V CDR1 and CDR2: LGHDT, YNNKEL (reference sequence). The CDR3 consists of 16 residues. CDR3 coding DNA: TGTGCCAGCAGCCAACCAGGACAGGGGTATAATTCACCCCTCCACTTT. Amino acid sequence: CASSQPGQGYNSPLHF.

The chain uses TRBV7-8 and TRBJ1-1; D is unclear. V lost 2 bases and J lost 1, with 11 bases in between. Germline CDR1 is SGHVS and CDR2 is FQNEAQ. This CDR3 has 15 amino acids. In DNA form, the CDR3 reads TGTGCCAGCAGCTTATGGGAGAGGACGAACACTGAAGCTTTCTTT. Amino acid sequence: CASSLWERTNTEAFF. The full variable domain, in which reference TRBV7-8 and TRBJ1-1 provide the parts outside the CDR3, is GAGVSQSPRYKVAKRGQDVALRCDPISGHVSLFWYQQALGQGPEFLTYFQNEAQLDKSGLPSDRFFAERPEGSVSTLKIQRTQQEDSAVYLCASSLWERTNTEAFFGQGTRLTVV.

This chain joins TRBV9 and TRBJ2-5; weak D call: TRBD1 (6 bases). CDR1 and CDR2 from the germline V gene are SGDLS and YYNGEE. The CDR3 is 14 amino acids. The germline V and J ends were trimmed by 4 bases and 1 base, with 11 bases remaining between them. CDR3: CASSKGQFQETQYF. As DNA, the CDR3 is TGTGCCAGCAGCAAAGGACAGTTCCAAGAGACCCAGTACTTC.

This rearrangement joins TRBV7-2 to TRBJ1-1, with TRBD1 matching 7 bases. V lost 3 bases and J lost 5; bases outside the gene matches: 3. CDR1 is SGHTA, CDR2 FQGNSA, per germline. This CDR3 is 13 amino acids long. In DNA, the CDR3 is TGTGCCAGCAGCTTTCAACAGGGGACTGAAGCTTTCTTT. This gives the protein CASSFQQGTEAFF. Full variable domain (missing parts from reference TRBV7-2 and TRBJ1-1): GAGVSQSPSNKVTEKGKDVELRCDPISGHTALYWYRQSLGQGLEFLIYFQGNSAPDKSGLPSDRFSAERTGGSVSTLTIQRTQQEDSAVYLCASSFQQGTEAFFGQGTRLTVV.

V and J are TRBV5-4 and TRBJ1-1; D not certain. The CDR3 contains 14 residues. Per the germline V gene, CDR1 is SGHNT and CDR2 is YYREEE (reference sequence). The V and J ends lost 0 bases and 1 base respectively, with 7 bases between them. The CDR3 region is CASSLGPGNTEAFF. The CDR3 region has the DNA TGTGCCAGCAGCTTGGGGCCGGGGAACACTGAAGCTTTCTTT. Using reference TRBV5-4 and TRBJ1-1 for the parts outside the CDR3, the full variable domain is ETGVTQSPTHLIKTRGQQVTLRCSSQSGHNTVSWYQQALGQGPQFIFQYYREEENGRGNFPPRFSGLQFPNYSSELNVNALELDDSALYLCASSLGPGNTEAFFGQGTRLTVV.

The genes are TRBV18 and TRBJ2-1; 11 bases align to TRBD2. The CDR3 runs 13 residues. CDR1 is KGHSH, CDR2 LQKENI, per germline. Unmatched junction bases numbered 5, after V lost 3 bases and J lost 13 bases. The CDR3 nucleotides read TGTGCCAGCTCACCGGGACTAGCGGAAACCCAGTTCTTC. It translates to CASSPGLAETQFF.

For the CDR3, the DNA is TGTGCCAGCAGTTTTAGTCTGGGTCAGCCCCAGCATTTT. Encoded protein: CASSFSLGQPQHF. The V gene is TRBV12-3 or TRBV12-4, the J gene TRBJ1-5; D is ambiguous. This CDR3 is built from 13 residues. Trimming pared 3 bases from V and 6 bases from J, leaving 9 bases between.

J is TRBJ2-1 and V is TRBV30; D is ambiguous. Germline CDR1 GTSNPN, CDR2 SVGIG (reference sequence). The CDR3 has 15 amino acids. The V gene lost 2 bases and the J gene lost 6 bases, with 17 bases spanning the gap. The CDR3 loop is CAWSSGELYGNEQFF. The CDR3 DNA is TGTGCCTGGAGTAGTGGGGAACTGTACGGCAATGAGCAGTTCTTC.

The chain employs TRBV2 and TRBJ1-4; 11 nucleotides match TRBD1. This CDR3 is built from 14 residues. Germline CDR1 is SNHLY and CDR2 is FYNNEI. The J segment lost 8 bases and the V segment lost 6 bases, leaving 5 bases of the junction unmatched. The CDR3 sequence is CASRRGQGEEKLFF. The CDR3 nucleotides read TGTGCCAGCAGGAGGGGACAGGGGGAGGAAAAACTGTTTTTT.

The chain joins TRBV11-3 to TRBJ2-4; 10 bases are a match to TRBD1. Germline CDR1 reads SGHNT; CDR2 reads YENEEA. This CDR3 has 13 amino acids. Trimming took 5 bases from V and 13 from J; bases not matched to a gene: 8. CDR3 protein: CASSPGTGVGQYF. In nucleotides, the CDR3 is TGTGCCAGCAGCCCCGGGACAGGGGTAGGGCAGTACTTC.

The gene calls are TRBV19 and TRBJ1-1; D remains ambiguous. This CDR3 has 11 amino acids. Germline V lookup: CDR1 LNHDA, CDR2 SQIVND (reference sequence). V dropped 3 bases and J dropped 10 bases, with 9 bases sitting between them. CDR3 coding DNA: TGTGCCAGTAGTATCGCGGGTCGAGCTTTCTTT. Its translation is CASSIAGRAFF.

The chain is built from TRBV6-2 or TRBV6-3 and TRBJ1-2; weak D call: TRBD1 (5 bases). V was clipped by 5 bases and J by 7 bases, with 14 bases between them. The CDR3 length is 13 residues. Germline CDR1 MNHEY, CDR2 SVGEGT. The CDR3 sequence is CASSPTGLSGYTF. The CDR3 DNA is TGTGCCAGCAGTCCCACAGGACTTAGTGGCTACACCTTC.

The CDR3 coding sequence is TGTGCCAGCTCACCAGGGGGAGGAGGCACTGAAGCTTTCTTT. This encodes CASSPGGGGTEAFF. The chain is built from TRBV18 and TRBJ1-1, with D possibly being TRBD1 (5 bases). V was clipped by 2 bases and J by 4 bases, with 11 bases between them. Germline lookup yields CDR1 KGHSH and CDR2 LQKENI. The CDR3 is 14 amino acids. Full variable domain (remainder filled in from reference TRBV18 and TRBJ1-1): NAGVMQNPRHLVRRRGQEARLRCSPMKGHSHVYWYRQLPEEGLKFMVYLQKENIIDESGMPKERFSAEFPKEGPSILRIQQVVRGDSAAYFCASSPGGGGTEAFFGQGTRLTVV.

Here the CDR3 reads CATGQGNQPQHF. The CDR3 DNA is TGTGCCACCGGACAGGGAAATCAGCCCCAGCATTTT. The chain joins TRBV15 to TRBJ1-5; TRBD1 matches 8 bases. The germline gives CDR1 LNHNV, CDR2 YYDKDF (reference sequence). J lost 4 bases, V lost 8 bases, and 1 base had no gene match. There are 12 residues in the CDR3.

There are a few counts of this clone. The chain couples TRBV5-4 to TRBJ1-1; 10 bases line up with TRBD1. The CDR3 contains 12 residues. Germline V CDR1 and CDR2: SGHNT, YYREEE (reference sequence). With 10 bases clipped from V and 4 bases from J, the junction kept 4 bases outside the gene matches. CDR3 region: CAWDRGTTEAFF. The CDR3 DNA is TGTGCCTGGGACAGGGGTACCACTGAAGCTTTCTTT.

The chain uses TRBV19 and TRBJ1-3; D call uncertain. CDR1 and CDR2 from the germline V gene are LNHDA and SQIVND (reference sequence). Trimming removed 1 base at V and 4 bases at J, with 5 bases between. The CDR3 length is 13 residues. The CDR3 here is CASSIGRGNTIYF. The CDR3 region has the DNA TGTGCCAGTAGTATAGGCAGGGGAAACACCATATATTTT.

The table lists this clone with a few counts. V and J are TRBV6-5 and TRBJ2-7; TRBD1 matches at 7 bases. The J segment lost 4 bases and the V segment lost 2 bases, leaving 5 bases of the junction unmatched. CDR1 MNHEY and CDR2 SVGAGI come from the germline V gene. The CDR3 totals 14 residues. CDR3: CASSYGTGDYEQYV. The CDR3 DNA reads TGTGCCAGCAGTTACGGAACAGGGGATTACGAGCAGTACGTC.

The CDR3 DNA reads TGTGCCAGCATGGGAGTAACGAGGGATGAGCAGTTCTTC. Translating it yields CASMGVTRDEQFF. The V call is TRBV6-5, the J call TRBJ2-1, with a weak D call TRBD2 (5 bases). The CDR3 extends over 13 amino acids. Germline lookup yields CDR1 MNHEY and CDR2 SVGAGI. The V and J ends lost 7 bases and 8 bases respectively, with 15 bases between them.

The chain joins TRBV18 to TRBJ1-1, with 7 bases identical to TRBD1. The CDR3 totals 13 residues. V dropped 3 bases and J dropped 5; count of bases not matched to a gene: 3. The germline V gene has CDR1 KGHSH and CDR2 LQKENI. The CDR3 nucleotides are TGTGCCAGCTCACCCAAACAGGGGACTGAAGCTTTCTTT. Its protein product is CASSPKQGTEAFF. Full variable domain (missing parts from reference TRBV18 and TRBJ1-1): NAGVMQNPRHLVRRRGQEARLRCSPMKGHSHVYWYRQLPEEGLKFMVYLQKENIIDESGMPKERFSAEFPKEGPSILRIQQVVRGDSAAYFCASSPKQGTEAFFGQGTRLTVV.

The chain recombines TRBV11-2 with TRBJ2-3, with 10 positions matching TRBD2. The trim removed 3 bases at V and 1 base at J, leaving 4 bases unmatched. Germline CDR1 and CDR2: SGHAT and FQNNGV. This CDR3 region has 16 residues. In nucleotides, the CDR3 is TGTGCCAGCAGCTTCGTAGCGGGGGGAGGCACAGATACGCAGTATTTT. Translating gives CASSFVAGGGTDTQYF.

The chain recombines TRBV7-9 with TRBJ1-2, with D possibly TRBD1 on 5 matching bases. Germline V lookup: CDR1 SEHNR, CDR2 FQNEAQ (reference sequence). The CDR3 loop spans 16 amino acids. V was pared by 4 bases and J by 3 bases, with 18 bases between. The CDR3 loop reads CASSSHLGRGDYGYTF. The CDR3 DNA sequence: TGTGCCAGCAGCTCCCATCTGGGGCGAGGGGACTATGGCTACACCTTC. Full variable domain (outside the CDR3, taken from reference TRBV7-9 and TRBJ1-2): DTGVSQNPRHKITKRGQNVTFRCDPISEHNRLYWYRQTLGQGPEFLTYFQNEAQLEKSRLLSDRFSAERPKGSFSTLEIQRTEQGDSAMYLCASSSHLGRGDYGYTFGSGTRLTVV.

This chain joins TRBV6-5 and TRBJ2-7, with D perhaps assigned TRBD1 or TRBD2 (7 bases each). The CDR3 has 14 residues. Germline CDR1 and CDR2: MNHEY and SVGAGI. V was trimmed by 0 bases and J by 9 bases, leaving 15 bases between them. The CDR3, as DNA: TGTGCCAGCAGTTACTCTGCCCAGGGGGGGGCGCAGTACTTC. As protein: CASSYSAQGGAQYF.